A selection of T cell receptor beta chains follows, all from one sample in a study of vaccination effects on CD4 cells after COVID-19. Data came from immunoSEQ multiplex PCR; TCRdb stores just in-frame clones and leaves some out. The sample shows fewer than 25,000 clones, approximately 77% of them seen only once. Their antigens remain unidentified. The input for sequencing was CD4+ T cells from PBMCs cultured with HCoV-NL63 spike peptides, taken after COVID-19 vaccination. These receptors came from a human donor who received a COVID-19 vaccine. CDR3s include the opening cysteine and the closing phenylalanine or tryptophan. Clone size appears in some rows only: once, few, many, or a class for an expanded clone.

>-|TRBJ1-2|TRBV5-1
CASSETEDYGYTF
>-|TRBJ2-1|TRBV11-2
CASSLQYSSYNEQFF
>few|TRBJ1-3|TRBV14
CASSQGRGNTIYF
>-|TRBJ1-6|TRBV6-5
CASSLRDRDSPLHF
>-|TRBJ1-6|TRBV19
CASSRAAGDSPLHF
>-|TRBJ2-7|TRBV5-4
CASSAEGQGPYEQYF
>few|TRBJ2-7|TRBV27
CASSLGGLSSEQYF
>-|TRBJ2-1|TRBV19
CASSGQVGYNEQFF
>few|TRBJ2-5|TRBV7-6
CASSPSGPGLGTQYF
>-|TRBJ1-5|TRBV5-6
CASSRLSSENQPQHF
>-|TRBJ1-2|TRBV27
CASQPAGGYGYTF
>once|TRBJ2-3|TRBV5-1
CASSRVTSTDTQYF
>once|TRBJ2-5|TRBV19
CASTSGADQETQYF
>-|TRBJ1-2|TRBV6-5
CASSTGQGTYGYTF
>-|TRBJ1-2|TRBV4-1
CASSLGGGSNYGYTF
>-|TRBJ1-6|TRBV6-4
CASSLQGSNSPLHF
>-|TRBJ2-3|TRBV5-6
CASSGGGPTDTQYF
>-|TRBJ2-7|TRBV6-5
CASRPTVASYEQYF
>-|TRBJ1-2|TRBV6-5
CASSHGRNYGYTF
>-|TRBJ2-3|TRBV5-4
CASSGALRGGADTQYF
>-|TRBJ1-2|TRBV19
CASSGGASRGYTF
>-|TRBJ2-7|TRBV2
CASRVEWDRGGEQYF
>-|TRBJ1-2|TRBV30
CAWSRGRDYGYTF
>-|TRBJ1-2|TRBV7-9
CASSWGGEAGYTF
>-|TRBJ2-1|TRBV14
CASSQAVTLREGQQFF
>-|TRBJ2-7|TRBV18
CASSPGYEQYF
>once|TRBJ1-6|TRBV19
CASSIGQGAEPLHF